These T cell receptor beta chains were read from a single sample in a study of T cells in Graves' hyperthyroidism and ophthalmopathy. TCRdb re-called the multiplex PCR reads through MiXCR, storing one row per CDR3 protein. The sample includes 800,000 or so distinct CDR3 sequences, over 35% of them seen just once. The sequencing sample was made of blood. The receptor set was obtained from a man younger than 35 with Graves' hyperthyroidism. Each CDR3 is given with its conserved first and last residue. D genes are given only for firm matches. Clone sizes are given selectively: once, few, many, or a class where the clone is expanded.

V	D	J	size	CDR3	DNA
TRBV11-2	NA	TRBJ2-6	NA	CASRSLRGNVVLTF	TGTGCCAGCAGGTCCCTAAGGGGGAACGTCGTCCTGACTTTC
TRBV27	NA	TRBJ2-2	NA	CASSIGRFTGELFF	TGTGCCAGCAGTATTGGACGGTTCACCGGGGAGCTGTTTTTT
TRBV15	NA	TRBJ2-6	NA	CATSRARASGANVLTF	TGTGCCACCAGCAGAGCCCGGGCCTCTGGGGCCAACGTCCTGACTTTC
TRBV19	NA	TRBJ1-2	many	CASSISGNYGYTF	TGTGCCAGTAGTATAAGTGGAAACTATGGCTACACCTTC
TRBV9	NA	TRBJ2-5	few	CTSSPGKQETQYF	TGTACCAGCAGCCCCGGGAAACAAGAGACCCAGTACTTC
TRBV5-1	TRBD2	TRBJ2-5	NA	CATNSVTSGPKETQYF	TGCGCCACTAACTCGGTGACTAGCGGGCCTAAAGAGACCCAGTACTTC
TRBV10-3	NA	TRBJ2-2	many	CAISEQASVTGELFF	TGTGCCATCAGTGAACAGGCGTCGGTCACCGGGGAGCTGTTTTTT
TRBV7-2	TRBD1	TRBJ1-4	NA	CASSPQGAGGNEKLFF	TGTGCCAGCAGCCCCCAGGGGGCGGGCGGCAATGAAAAACTGTTTTTT
TRBV9	NA	TRBJ1-2	NA	CASSQPGGGYGYTF	TGTGCCAGCAGCCAACCCGGTGGGGGATATGGCTACACCTTC
TRBV7-2	NA	TRBJ1-4	NA	CASSPSLREKLFF	TGTGCCAGCAGTCCGTCCCTCAGGGAAAAACTGTTTTTT
TRBV6-5	NA	TRBJ2-5	NA	CAISYSRSTLIQETQYF	TGTGCCATCAGTTACTCGCGGTCAACACTAATTCAAGAGACCCAGTACTTC
TRBV24-1	TRBD1	TRBJ2-2	NA	CATSDTGTGDTGELFF	TGTGCCACCAGTGATACCGGGACAGGGGACACCGGGGAGCTGTTTTTT
TRBV2	TRBD1	TRBJ2-7	few	CASSVQGSSTYEQYF	TGTGCCAGCAGTGTACAGGGGTCTTCTACCTACGAGCAGTACTTC
TRBV10-3	TRBD1	TRBJ1-1	NA	CATGTGDRTSEAFF	TGTGCCACCGGGACAGGGGACAGAACCTCTGAAGCTTTCTTT
TRBV6-5	TRBD1	TRBJ1-1	few	CASSTRPGQITFF	TGTGCCAGCAGTACTCGGCCGGGACAGATAACTTTCTTT
TRBV7-9	NA	TRBJ1-5	many	CASSREGGNQPQHF	TGTGCCAGCAGCCGGGAAGGGGGAAATCAGCCCCAGCATTTT
TRBV28	NA	TRBJ2-7	few	CASSFRQVDEQYF	TGTGCCAGCAGTTTCCGTCAGGTCGACGAGCAGTACTTC
TRBV2	NA	TRBJ1-3	many	CASSEEGYTIYF	TGTGCCAGCAGTGAAGAAGGGTACACCATATATTTT
TRBV14	TRBD2	TRBJ2-7	NA	CASRLGTSEEQYF	TGTGCCAGCAGACTCGGGACTAGCGAAGAGCAGTACTTC
TRBV7-9	TRBD1	TRBJ1-2	NA	CASSGDRQGADGYTF	TGTGCCAGCAGCGGAGATCGACAGGGGGCGGATGGCTACACCTTC
TRBV13	NA	TRBJ2-2	NA	CASSFRGGGELFF	TGTGCCAGCAGCTTCAGGGGTGGCGGGGAGCTGTTTTTT
TRBV7-9	TRBD1	TRBJ1-4	NA	CASSARTGSNEKLLF	TGTGCCAGCAGCGCCCGGACAGGGTCTAATGAAAAACTGCTTTTT
TRBV29-1	TRBD1	TRBJ2-7	many	CSVGTGTYEQYF	TGCAGCGTGGGGACAGGGACATACGAGCAGTACTTC
TRBV29-1	NA	TRBJ2-1	NA	CSVAGSSTYEQFF	TGCAGCGTTGCGGGCAGTAGTACCTATGAGCAGTTCTTC
TRBV7-2	NA	TRBJ2-2	NA	CASSLQPGQNTGELFF	TGTGCCAGCAGCTTGCAACCGGGCCAGAACACCGGGGAGCTGTTTTTT
TRBV12-3/TRBV12-4	TRBD1	TRBJ1-1	few	CASSPQPDRVNTEAFF	TGTGCCAGCAGTCCCCAACCGGACAGGGTGAACACTGAAGCTTTCTTT
TRBV4-1	NA	TRBJ1-5	once	CASSQEGPAPGPQHF	TGCGCCAGCAGCCAGGAGGGACCGGCCCCAGGGCCCCAGCATTTT
TRBV14	NA	TRBJ1-1	NA	CASSQDGTATMNTEAFF	TGTGCCAGCAGCCAAGACGGCACAGCGACGATGAACACTGAAGCTTTCTTT
TRBV12-3/TRBV12-4	TRBD1	TRBJ1-1	NA	CASSLRLRDSSTEAFF	TGTGCCAGCAGTCTGCGGCTCCGGGACAGTTCGACTGAAGCTTTCTTT
TRBV6-6	NA	TRBJ2-5	NA	CASRAGSQETQYF	TGTGCCAGCAGGGCAGGGTCCCAAGAGACCCAGTACTTC
TRBV20-1	TRBD1	TRBJ2-7	many	CSAPGTGQYF	TGCAGTGCCCCCGGGACAGGACAGTACTTC
TRBV5-1	NA	TRBJ2-7	NA	CASSFLYPGRGTYEQYF	TGCGCCAGCAGTTTCCTCTACCCGGGACGGGGAACCTACGAGCAGTACTTC
TRBV29-1	NA	TRBJ1-3	many	CSVLDQLRSGNTIYF	TGCAGCGTGTTAGACCAGTTACGCTCTGGAAACACCATATATTTT
TRBV9	NA	TRBJ2-7	few	CASSVGGRSLYEQYF	TGTGCCAGCAGCGTAGGGGGACGGTCTCTCTACGAGCAGTACTTC
TRBV5-6	NA	TRBJ1-5	many	CASSLVVQCQPQHF	TGTGCCAGCAGCTTGGTGGTCCAATGTCAGCCCCAGCATTTT
TRBV12-3/TRBV12-4	TRBD1	TRBJ2-5	many	CASSRTGQETQYF	TGTGCCAGCAGCCGGACAGGTCAAGAGACCCAGTACTTC
TRBV5-1	TRBD1	TRBJ2-7	many	CASNHAGTEEQYF	TGCGCCAGCAACCACGCCGGGACAGAAGAGCAGTACTTC
TRBV4-1	TRBD1	TRBJ1-2	many	CASSQGTGTGGYTF	TGCGCCAGCAGCCAAGGGACAGGGACGGGCGGCTACACCTTC
TRBV2	NA	TRBJ1-3	many	CAHRVPGNTIYF	TGTGCTCACCGGGTCCCCGGAAACACCATATATTTT
TRBV5-1	TRBD1	TRBJ2-7	NA	CASSLRTGPLYEQYF	TGCGCCAGCAGCTTAAGGACAGGGCCTCTCTACGAGCAGTACTTC
TRBV6-4	NA	TRBJ2-7	few	CASTRDYEQYF	TGTGCCAGCACCAGGGACTACGAGCAGTACTTC
TRBV5-6	TRBD1	TRBJ1-4	few	CASSPMTGGNEKLFF	TGTGCCAGCAGCCCTATGACAGGGGGTAATGAAAAACTGTTTTTT
TRBV10-3	NA	TRBJ2-7	many	CAISLNDYPYEQYF	TGTGCCATCAGCCTTAACGACTACCCCTACGAGCAGTACTTC
TRBV15	NA	TRBJ2-2	NA	CATSRERGLTGSTGELFF	TGTGCCACCAGCAGAGAGAGGGGACTAACAGGGAGCACCGGGGAGCTGTTTTTT
TRBV12-3/TRBV12-4	NA	TRBJ1-1	many	CASSLTQPNTEAFF	TGTGCCAGCAGTTTGACACAGCCGAACACTGAAGCTTTCTTT
TRBV7-9	TRBD1	TRBJ1-3	NA	CASSLAGRGLGNTIYF	TGTGCCAGCAGCTTAGCAGGCAGGGGGCTTGGAAACACCATATATTTT
TRBV20-1	TRBD1	TRBJ1-5	many	CSARTGGGNQPQHF	TGCAGTGCAAGGACAGGGGGAGGCAATCAGCCCCAGCATTTT
TRBV7-2	NA	TRBJ1-3	few	CASSSDGTTGNTIYF	TGTGCCAGCAGCTCGGACGGGACAACTGGAAACACCATATATTTT
TRBV5-1	NA	TRBJ2-5	few	CASSLFDGEETQYF	TGCGCCAGCAGCTTGTTCGATGGAGAGGAGACCCAGTACTTC
TRBV24-1	NA	TRBJ1-1	NA	CATSDGGSTEAFF	TGTGCCACCAGTGACGGCGGGAGCACTGAAGCTTTCTTT
TRBV24-1	TRBD2	TRBJ2-5	NA	CATSETGTSGQETQYF	TGTGCCACCAGTGAGACGGGGACTAGCGGTCAAGAGACCCAGTACTTC
TRBV6-5	NA	TRBJ1-1	NA	CASNGTGRNTEAFF	TGTGCCAGCAATGGCACGGGACGGAACACTGAAGCTTTCTTT
TRBV7-9	NA	TRBJ1-1	NA	CASSIQMTGNTEAFF	TGTGCCAGCAGCATACAGATGACGGGGAACACTGAAGCTTTCTTT